Below are 12 T cell receptor beta chains sequenced from a single sample in a study of blood T cells in healthy people across ages. Primers used in a second PCR of about 6 to 11 cycles were a sample-barcoded 5' primer and a J-beta primer mix. TCRdb fed the 5' RACE reads into MiXCR, producing one record per CDR3 protein. Of roughly 800,000 distinct CDR3 sequences in the sample, over 45% were seen once. The sequencing sample was made of blood. All receptors derive from a man aged 25-45 years in good health.

DNA of the CDR3: TGCAGCTCTCCAGACCCACTTCAGGGACGGGTTGGTTCACCCCTCCACTTT. Its protein product is CSSPDPLQGRVGSPLHF. The chain carries TRBV29-1 and TRBJ1-6, with D perhaps TRBD1 (5 bases). The V gene's germline CDR1 is SQVTM and CDR2 ANQGSEA. V was clipped by 8 bases and J by 9 bases, with 29 bases between them. The CDR3 has 17 residues.

This clonotype has a handful of counts. The CDR3 DNA follows: TGTGCCATCAGTGTCCCAGGGAGCACTGAAGCTTTCTTT. Translation gives CAISVPGSTEAFF. V is TRBV10-3 and J is TRBJ1-1; possibly TRBD1 for D (5 bases). This CDR3 spans 13 amino acids. V was shortened by 4 bases and J by 4 bases, with 10 bases between the two germline ends. The germline CDR1 and CDR2 sequences are ENHRY and SYGVKD.

The chain has TRBV6-5 and TRBJ1-6; D is perhaps TRBD1 (6 bases). Germline V lookup: CDR1 MNHEY, CDR2 SVGAGI. The length of the CDR3 is 13 residues. V gave up 8 bases and J gave up 5 bases, with 10 bases separating them. CDR3 nucleotides: TGTGCCAGCTTCGACAGGCATAATTCACCCCTCCACTTT. It yields the protein CASFDRHNSPLHF.

This clonotype has only a few counts. The CDR3 is CSVGPNLGETQYF. The CDR3 DNA reads as TGCAGCGTTGGGCCAAACTTGGGGGAGACCCAGTACTTC. The chain is built from TRBV29-1 and TRBJ2-5, with D hard to call. Trimming removed 4 bases at V and 5 bases at J, with 14 bases between. The length of the CDR3 is 13 residues. Per the germline V gene, CDR1 is SQVTM and CDR2 is ANQGSEA.

This CDR3 is CASSRHASEQFF. CDR3 DNA sequence: TGTGCCAGCAGTCGCCACGCGAGTGAGCAGTTCTTC. The chain uses TRBV6-2 or TRBV6-3 and TRBJ2-1; D is uncertain. With 5 bases removed from V and 9 bases from J, the gap between germline ends came to 11 bases. This CDR3 spans 12 amino acids. Germline values: CDR1 MNHEY, CDR2 SVGEGT.

The chain uses TRBV20-1 and TRBJ2-3, with TRBD2 matching over 16 bases. This CDR3 spans 17 amino acids. V lost 5 bases and J lost 6; bases outside the gene matches: 11. Germline V gene sequence: CDR1 DFQATT, CDR2 SNEGSKA (reference sequence). The CDR3 spells CSAEPGLAGGPRDTQYF. The CDR3 DNA is TGCAGTGCTGAACCGGGACTAGCGGGAGGGCCCCGTGATACGCAGTATTTT.

There are a few counts of this clonotype. V usage is TRBV7-9 and J usage is TRBJ2-7; D unclear. Germline V gene lookup returns CDR1 SEHNR and CDR2 FQNEAQ (reference sequence). The CDR3 totals 15 residues. The V gene lost 4 bases and the J gene lost 2 bases, with 15 bases spanning the gap. The CDR3: CASSSEHKRPYEQYF. DNA for the CDR3: TGTGCCAGCAGCTCCGAGCATAAGCGCCCCTACGAGCAGTACTTC.

This chain joins TRBV7-9 and TRBJ2-5; D gene uncertain. From germline, CDR1 is SEHNR and CDR2 FQNEAQ (reference sequence). CDR3 length: 17 amino acids. Trimming took off 6 bases at V and 3 bases at J, with 23 bases between the two ends. In DNA, the CDR3 is TGTGCCAGCAGTCGTAGGCGTAGTGGGAACCTCGAAGAGACCCAGTACTTC. Protein: CASSRRRSGNLEETQYF.

The chain is built from TRBV12-3 or TRBV12-4 and TRBJ1-2; the D gene is possibly TRBD1 (5 bases). The V end was cut by 5 bases, the J end by 0 bases, with 10 bases between. The length of the CDR3 is 14 residues. The CDR3 DNA follows: TGTGCCAGCAGTGAAGGACACGCTAACTATGGCTACACCTTC. Translation gives CASSEGHANYGYTF.

The chain carries TRBV29-1 and TRBJ1-2, with a possible D match to TRBD1 (5 bases). The CDR3 is 13 residues long. V lost 4 bases, J lost 6 bases, and 15 bases lay in between. Germline CDR1 reads SQVTM; CDR2 reads ANQGSEA. The CDR3 DNA is TGCAGCGTTGGGTCAGGGACCAGTGATGGCTACACCTTC. Residues: CSVGSGTSDGYTF.

V is TRBV28 and J is TRBJ2-3; TRBD2 aligns across 7 bases. The CDR3 sequence is 17 residues long. The germline gives CDR1 MDHEN, CDR2 SYDVKM. The V and J ends lost 7 bases and 8 bases, in that order; junction bases with no gene match: 21. Here the CDR3 DNA reads TGTGCCAGCACCACGGGGTTTCGGGGGGAGCAGTCCTCTACGCAGTATTTT. It translates to CASTTGFRGEQSSTQYF.

This clonotype was detected many times. This chain uses TRBV7-2 with TRBJ2-1, with D unclear. Trimming stripped 6 bases from V and 8 bases from J, with 14 bases between. The CDR3 spans 13 residues. CDR1 is SGHTA and CDR2 is FQGNSA in the germline V gene. DNA for the CDR3: TGTGCCAGCAGTCCGCCCCGAGGCGATGAGCAGTTCTTC. Protein sequence: CASSPPRGDEQFF.